The 24 T cell receptor beta chains reported below all come from one sample, sequenced in a study of T cells in women clearing cervical HPV infection (dated by TCRdb to about 2018). The method was the immunoSEQ multiplex PCR assay. The immuneACCESS repertoire file appears here via TCRdb, limited to in-frame rearrangements. These files lack a portion of the clones; in checked studies, under half of the deficit traces to unresolved V genes, and the cause of the others is not known. Per the sample table, the count is some 20,000 clones. The ten largest clones add up to roughly 4.7% of the sample. The sample was blood buffy coat. These receptors all come from a woman aged 18 to 75 with a cervical HPV16 infection that either progressed to CIN3+ or cleared (not recorded which).

For this clone: Read data end 3 residues before the CDR3 end; the end is taken from the germline J gene. The chain uses TRBV20-1 and TRBJ2-3, with D perhaps TRBD2 (5 bases). Trimming left V 6 bases short and J 3 bases short, with 19 bases between. CDR1 and CDR2 from the germline V gene are DFQATT and SNEGSKA (reference sequence). This CDR3 spans 15 amino acids. The CDR3 DNA, read in part, is TGCAGTGCCATCCCCGGGGAAGGAAGGACAGATACG. It is translated as CSAIPGEGRTDT. The CDR3 in its entirety is CSAIPGEGRTDTQYF.

A word on this clone: The read ends 3 residues early relative to the CDR3; the germline J gene fills the gap. This chain connects TRBV7-2 to TRBJ2-2; a possible D gene is TRBD1 (6 bases). Germline lookup yields CDR1 SGHTA and CDR2 FQGNSA. The CDR3 contains 14 residues. The DNA read from the CDR3 is TGTGCCAGCAGCCCCAGGGGAACTAATGAAAAG. Its translation is CASSPRGTNEK. The full-length CDR3 reads as CASSPRGTNEKLFF.

As regards this clone: With the read ending 3 residues before the CDR3 end, the germline J gene is used to fill in that end. The J gene is TRBJ2-1, the V gene TRBV10-3; 9 bases match TRBD1. Trimming took 5 bases from V and 8 from J; bases not matched to a gene: 7. The CDR3 loop spans 14 amino acids. Germline values: CDR1 ENHRY, CDR2 SYGVKD. The CDR3 bases that were read are TGTGCCATCAGTCTTAACAGGGGGCGGGATGAG. Translated, it gives CAISLNRGRDE. The full CDR3 protein reads CAISLNRGRDEQFF.

With respect to this clone: The read ends 3 residues shy of where the CDR3 ends; the end is completed using the germline J gene. The chain combines TRBV7-9 with TRBJ2-5; D unclear. Germline lookup yields CDR1 SEHNR and CDR2 FQNEAQ (reference sequence). V dropped 6 bases and J dropped 2 bases, with 4 bases sitting between them. There are 11 residues in the CDR3. CDR3 amino acids: CASRSQETQYF. The DNA read from the CDR3 is TGTGCCAGCAGATCACAAGAGACC. The entire variable domain, with the rest obtained from reference TRBV7-9 and TRBJ2-5, is as follows: DTGVSQNPRHKITKRGQNVTFRCDPISEHNRLYWYRQTLGQGPEFLTYFQNEAQLEKSRLLSDRFSAERPKGSFSTLEIQRTEQGDSAMYLCASRSQETQYFGPGTRLLVL.

CDR3 DNA, as far as it was read: TGCGCCAGCAGCCAACAGGGACAGGGGATAACTGAA. It specifies CASSQQGQGITE. The CDR3 in full is CASSQQGQGITEAFF. The chain has TRBV4-1 and TRBJ1-1, with TRBD1 matching over 10 bases. Coverage ceases 3 residues before the CDR3 finishes, and the germline J gene fills in the end. After removal of 2 bases from V and 5 bases from J, the junction contained 5 bases not matched to a gene. The CDR3 runs to 15 residues. The V gene's germline CDR1 is MGHRA and CDR2 YSYEKL.

Remarks on this clone: Sequencing ends 3 residues short of the CDR3 end; the germline J gene provides the rest. The chain uses TRBV6-7 and TRBJ2-1; the D gene is possibly TRBD2 (5 bases). TRBV6-7 is reported as an ORF; its role is uncertain. V lost 2 bases, J lost 7 bases, and 9 bases lay in between. The CDR3 runs 13 residues. The sequenced CDR3 bases are TGTGCCAGCAGTTACCGTCCGGGGAATGAG. Protein sequence: CASSYRPGNE. The entire CDR3 is CASSYRPGNEQFF.

On this clone: Read sequence stops 3 residues before the CDR3 end, and the germline J gene provides the missing end. V usage is TRBV18 and J usage is TRBJ1-1, with TRBD1 matching over 10 bases. This CDR3 comprises 14 residues. Trimming removed 2 bases from V and 7 bases from J; junction bases left unmatched: 4. Germline-derived CDR1 and CDR2 are KGHSH and LQKENI. The covered CDR3 bases are TGTGCCAGCTCACCAATGACAGGGGGCGATGAA. Amino acids: CASSPMTGGDE. The CDR3, in full, reads CASSPMTGGDEAFF.

About this clone: Read sequence stops 3 residues before the CDR3 end, and the germline J gene provides the missing end. This chain connects TRBV18 to TRBJ1-1; D not resolved. CDR3 size: 13 residues. Deletions cut 0 bases from V and 3 bases from J, with 5 bases between. Germline CDR1 is KGHSH and CDR2 is LQKENI. The part of the CDR3 DNA that was read is TGTGCCAGCTCACCACCGTCGGACACTGAA. The encoded protein is CASSPPSDTE. The whole CDR3 sequence is CASSPPSDTEAFF.

Remarks on this clone: The read comes to an end 3 residues before the CDR3 does, leaving the germline J gene to fill in the end. The J gene is TRBJ1-4, the V gene TRBV30; D uncertain. This CDR3 is built from 14 residues. Germline V gene sequence: CDR1 GTSNPN, CDR2 SVGIG (reference sequence). V was cut by 3 bases and J by 0 bases, with 8 bases left in between. CDR3 DNA, as far as it was read: TGTGCCTGGAGGTCACTAGCAACTAATGAAAAA. Residues: CAWRSLATNEK. The full-length CDR3 reads as CAWRSLATNEKLFF.

This clone is labeled medium-sized based on frequency. The read comes to an end 3 residues before the CDR3 does, leaving the germline J gene to fill in the end. The chain is built from TRBV18 and TRBJ2-5; possible D gene TRBD2, 6 bases. The CDR3 sequence is 16 residues long. Between the trimmed V and J ends, which lost 3 bases and 3 bases, there was a span of 17 bases. Per the germline V gene, CDR1 is KGHSH and CDR2 is LQKENI. CDR3 DNA, as far as it was read: TGTGCCAGCTCACCCTCCACCGGGGGATCTAAAGAGACC. Amino acids: CASSPSTGGSKET. From start to end, the CDR3 is CASSPSTGGSKETQYF.

Concerning this clone itself: The read terminates 3 residues ahead of where the CDR3 ends, so the germline J gene completes it. The genes are TRBV20-1 and TRBJ1-2; TRBD1 aligns across 7 bases. V lost 0 bases to trimming and J lost 5 bases; unmatched junction nucleotides: 6. The germline V gene has CDR1 DFQATT and CDR2 SNEGSKA (reference sequence). This CDR3 spans 14 amino acids. The CDR3 DNA, read in part, is TGCAGTGCTAGAGATACAGGGGAGAGGTATGGC. It specifies CSARDTGERYG. Given in full, the CDR3 is CSARDTGERYGYTF.

Comments on this clone: The missing CDR3 end, 3 residues past where the read stops, is filled in from the germline J gene. V gene TRBV18 combines with J gene TRBJ2-4; D not certain. The CDR3 contains 15 residues. The germline V gene has CDR1 KGHSH and CDR2 LQKENI. The CDR3 bases that were read are TGTGCCAGCTCACCGCCAGGTACCAGGCTGTATGGT. Its protein product is CASSPPGTRLYG. The entire CDR3 protein reads CASSPPGTRLYGQYF.

A remark on this clone: The DNA ends 3 residues before the CDR3 does, and the rest of the CDR3 is filled in from the germline J gene. The V and J genes are TRBV7-9 and TRBJ2-4, with D maybe TRBD2 (5 bases). This CDR3 comprises 14 residues. Germline assignment: CDR1 SEHNR and CDR2 FQNEAQ (reference sequence). The part of the CDR3 DNA that was read is TGTGCCAGCAGCTTAGTGAGCGGACCCTATGGT. Its translation is CASSLVSGPYG. The full CDR3 is CASSLVSGPYGQYF.

In regard to this clone: The CDR3 end lies 3 residues beyond the end of the read and is filled in from the germline J gene. The gene calls are TRBV12-3 or TRBV12-4 and TRBJ2-2; the match to TRBD2 covers 13 bases. J was trimmed by 7 bases and V by 5 bases; bases with no gene match: 4. This CDR3 comprises 15 residues. The CDR3 sequence: CASSQGTSGVGELFF. CDR3 DNA (partial): TGTGCCAGCAGTCAGGGGACTAGCGGGGTCGGGGAG.

With respect to this clone: The CDR3 end lies 3 residues beyond the end of the read and is filled in from the germline J gene. The rearrangement links TRBV9 to TRBJ2-7; TRBD1 aligns across 10 bases. Trimming at V came to 5 bases and at J to 5 bases, leaving 7 bases not matched to a gene. CDR3 length: 14 residues. CDR1 and CDR2 from the germline V gene are SGDLS and YYNGEE. The sequenced CDR3 bases are TGTGCCAGCAGTTGGACAGGGGGTTCCGACGAG. Protein sequence: CASSWTGGSDE. The whole CDR3 sequence reads CASSWTGGSDEQYF.

A remark on this clone: The read ends 3 residues before the CDR3 terminus; that terminus is restored from the germline J gene. V is TRBV20-1 and J is TRBJ1-2, with no clear D. The CDR3 has 14 residues. Trimming left V 6 bases short and J 5 bases short, with 19 bases between. Germline V gives CDR1 DFQATT, CDR2 SNEGSKA (reference sequence). The CDR3 reads CSASNPGFRYGYTF. Incomplete CDR3 DNA: TGCAGTGCCTCAAATCCCGGGTTCCGGTATGGC.

Remarks on this clone: Read sequence stops 3 residues before the CDR3 end, and the germline J gene provides the missing end. The chain has TRBV20-1 and TRBJ1-2; possible D gene TRBD1, 5 bases. The CDR3 totals 14 residues. Germline loops: CDR1 DFQATT, CDR2 SNEGSKA (reference sequence). CDR3 protein: CSARGAGEVDTYTF. Incomplete CDR3 DNA: TGCAGTGCTAGAGGAGCGGGGGAGGTAGATACC.

In the case of this clone: The read gets to within 3 residues of the CDR3 end, and the germline J gene fills in the rest. The chain couples TRBV6-1 to TRBJ1-5; D might be TRBD1 (5 bases). V shed 2 bases and J shed 5 bases, with 19 bases lying between them. The CDR3 is 17 residues long. In germline, CDR1 is MNHNS, CDR2 SASEGT. The CDR3 loop reads CASSEMETVVGYQPQHF. CDR3 DNA, as far as it was read: TGTGCCAGCAGTGAAATGGAGACAGTCGTTGGTTATCAGCCC.

Of note for this clone: The read ends 3 residues early relative to the CDR3; the germline J gene fills the gap. The V call is TRBV4-1, the J call TRBJ2-6, with D perhaps TRBD2 (7 bases). From germline, CDR1 is MGHRA and CDR2 YSYEKL. V was shortened by 2 bases and J by 0 bases, with 14 bases between the two germline ends. The CDR3 totals 18 residues. CDR3 DNA, as far as it was read: TGCGCCAGCAGCCAACTAGGGGGGGATCACTCTGGGGCCAACGTC. Translated: CASSQLGGDHSGANV. In full, the CDR3 reads CASSQLGGDHSGANVLTF.

About this clone itself: The CDR3 end falls 3 residues outside the read, so it is completed with the germline J gene. The chain employs TRBV6-1 and TRBJ1-5; maybe TRBD1 (6 bases). The CDR3 consists of 15 residues. V was cut by 1 base and J by 3 bases, with 10 bases left in between. The germline V gene encodes CDR1 MNHNS and CDR2 SASEGT. CDR3 in amino acids: CASSEGGGHNQPQHF. CDR3 bases read: TGTGCCAGCAGTGAAGGAGGGGGACACAATCAGCCC.

This clone is identified as medium-sized (0.01 to 0.1%) from frequency. The read gets to within 3 residues of the CDR3 end, and the germline J gene fills in the rest. J is TRBJ2-6 and V is TRBV7-1, with 10 bases lining up with TRBD1. TRBV7-1 is placed among ORFs of uncertain function. J was trimmed by 1 base and V by 3 bases; bases with no gene match: 12. The CDR3 is 20 amino acids. The CDR3 sequence: CASSSPEPGQGTSGANVLTF. The CDR3 DNA, read in part, is TGTGCCAGCAGCTCGCCCGAACCGGGACAGGGGACATCTGGGGCCAACGTC.

Notes on this clone: The read terminates 3 residues ahead of where the CDR3 ends, so the germline J gene completes it. This chain connects TRBV30 to TRBJ2-5, with D possibly being TRBD2 (7 bases). The CDR3 is made up of 14 amino acids. Looked up from germline, CDR1 is GTSNPN and CDR2 is SVGIG (reference sequence). Trimming left V 2 bases short and J 3 bases short, with 13 bases between. Partial CDR3 DNA: TGTGCCTGGAGTCTGAGGGGGGGGGAAGAGACC. It is translated as CAWSLRGGEET. The CDR3 reads in full as CAWSLRGGEETQYF.

On this clone: Read coverage stops 3 residues before the CDR3 terminus; the germline J gene supplies the remainder. This sequence joins TRBV7-3 and TRBJ2-1; 7 positions agree with TRBD1. The V gene end was trimmed by 5 bases and the J gene end by 7 bases; junction bases not matched to a gene: 5. This CDR3 is built from 13 residues. Germline V gives CDR1 SGHTA, CDR2 FQGTGA. The CDR3 here is CASSMGQMNEQFF. The CDR3 DNA, read in part, is TGTGCCAGCAGCATGGGACAGATGAATGAG.

Comments on this clone: The read terminates 3 residues ahead of where the CDR3 ends, so the germline J gene completes it. The chain has TRBV6-2 or TRBV6-3 and TRBJ1-5, with 11 bases that match TRBD1. The CDR3 covers 16 residues. V lost 6 bases to trimming and J lost 0 bases; unmatched junction nucleotides: 4. CDR1 is MNHEY and CDR2 is SVGEGT in the germline V gene. The CDR3 DNA, read in part, is TGTGCCAGCAGCCGGACAGGGGGCTATAGCAATCAGCCC. Its translation is CASSRTGGYSNQP. The entire CDR3 sequence reads CASSRTGGYSNQPQHF.